These 10 T cell receptor beta chains were all obtained from the same sample, sequenced in a study of regulatory T cells in long-lasting Graves disease. Time point given: newly diagnosed GD, antithyroid drugs for less than 3 months. The TCR library was made from RNA extracted from PBMCs. Arm-PCR of CDR3 regions and iRepertoire HTBI primers were the basis on which TCR beta libraries were built. TCRdb recomputed calls from the multiplex PCR reads with MiXCR, one row per CDR3 protein. The sample gives roughly 610,000 distinct CDR3 sequences, about 16% of which show up once; 12% is in the top ten. The same data also went into a second study, on T cells in Graves' hyperthyroidism and ophthalmopathy.

The material was peripheral blood mononuclear cells (PBMCs), obtained at new diagnosis, from a patient treated with antithyroid drugs. These receptors came from a man aged 18 to 29 with Graves disease.

This clonotype has just a few counts. The chain joins TRBV27 to TRBJ2-7; D uncertain. From germline, CDR1 is MNHEY and CDR2 SMNVEV (reference sequence). V was cut by 6 bases and J by 2 bases, with 11 bases left in between. The CDR3 contains 13 residues. CDR3 bases: TGTGCCAGCAGCCTCAAGGCCCCCTACGAGCAGTACTTC. Translating it yields CASSLKAPYEQYF.

The table lists this clonotype with many counts. The J gene is TRBJ1-1, the V gene TRBV7-9, with unresolved D. The CDR3 is made up of 15 amino acids. CDR1 and CDR2 (germline): SEHNR, FQNEAQ (reference sequence). Trimming cost V 5 bases and J 2 bases, with 15 bases left between them. CDR3 nucleotide sequence: TGTGCCAGCAGCGGCTCACGAGCGGATAACACTGAAGCTTTCTTT. It yields the protein CASSGSRADNTEAFF.

The sample holds many counts of this clonotype. The V and J genes are TRBV20-1 and TRBJ2-7; D may match TRBD1 or TRBD2 (6 bases each). Germline V CDR1 and CDR2: DFQATT, SNEGSKA (reference sequence). CDR3 length: 14 amino acids. V lost 1 base and J lost 6, with 16 bases in between. CDR3 residues: CSARGTGTAGEQYF. The CDR3 coding sequence is TGCAGTGCTAGAGGCACAGGGACTGCGGGCGAGCAGTACTTC.

This clonotype was seen ten or more times. This chain links TRBV12-3 or TRBV12-4 with TRBJ2-7; tentatively, D is TRBD1 (6 bases). The CDR3 loop spans 16 amino acids. The V gene lost 1 base and the J gene lost 0 bases, with 13 bases spanning the gap. The CDR3 nucleotides read TGTGCCAGCAGTTTAGGCGGCCAGGGGAGCTCCTACGAGCAGTACTTC. It codes for CASSLGGQGSSYEQYF.

This clonotype was seen at least ten times. V usage is TRBV27 and J usage is TRBJ2-2, with D perhaps matching TRBD2 (5 bases). Trimming cost V 6 bases and J 7 bases, with 18 bases left between them. The CDR3 is 15 amino acids. Germline V gene sequence: CDR1 MNHEY, CDR2 SMNVEV (reference sequence). CDR3 region: CASRPDLGSFGELFF. The CDR3 DNA reads as TGTGCCAGCAGACCAGACTTGGGGAGTTTCGGGGAGCTGTTTTTT.

This clonotype was observed many times. J is TRBJ1-1 and V is TRBV28; TRBD1 matches 7 bases. Germline trimming cut 5 bases from V and 11 bases from J; bases unmatched to any gene: 14. CDR1 and CDR2 (germline): MDHEN, SYDVKM. The CDR3 sequence is 14 residues long. The CDR3, as DNA: TGTGCCAGCAGTCCCTCCCCCAGGGGGGTCGGTGCTTTCTTT. Its translation: CASSPSPRGVGAFF. The full variable domain, its missing parts supplied by reference TRBV28 and TRBJ1-1, is DVKVTQSSRYLVKRTGEKVFLECVQDMDHENMFWYRQDPGLGLRLIYFSYDVKMKEKGDIPEGYSVSREKKERFSLILESASTNQTSMYLCASSPSPRGVGAFFGQGTRLTVV.

Many counts were recorded for this clonotype. The V gene is TRBV7-9, the J gene TRBJ2-5; TRBD2 agrees at 8 bases. From germline, CDR1 is SEHNR and CDR2 FQNEAQ (reference sequence). The length of the CDR3 is 15 residues. J gave up 5 bases and V 3 bases, and 8 bases lay outside the gene matches. As DNA, the CDR3 is TGTGCCAGCAGCTTTGCCGGGAGGGCCGGGGAGACCCAGTACTTC. It specifies CASSFAGRAGETQYF.

This clonotype was counted ten times or more. The chain is built from TRBV15 and TRBJ1-1; D uncertain. This CDR3 comprises 13 residues. Deletions cut 4 bases from V and 0 bases from J, with 6 bases between. Germline CDR1 LNHNV, CDR2 YYDKDF (reference sequence). The chain's CDR3 is CATSKGVNTEAFF. The CDR3 bases are TGTGCCACCAGCAAGGGTGTGAACACTGAAGCTTTCTTT. Drawing the rest from reference TRBV15 and TRBJ1-1, the complete variable domain is DAMVIQNPRYQVTQFGKPVTLSCSQTLNHNVMYWYQQKSSQAPKLLFHYYDKDFNNEADTPDNFQSRRPNTSFCFLDIRSPGLGDTAMYLCATSKGVNTEAFFGQGTRLTVV.

To note about this clonotype: The conserved final phenylalanine or tryptophan is absent from the CDR3, which likely points to a read error. V and J are TRBV6-1 and TRBJ2-2; tentatively, D is TRBD2 (5 bases). CDR3 length: 14 residues. The germline V and J ends were trimmed by 3 bases and 7 bases, with 12 bases remaining between them. Germline V CDR1 and CDR2: MNHNS, SASEGT. The CDR3: CASSDIWRNGELFL. In DNA form, the CDR3 reads TGTGCCAGCAGTGACATCTGGAGGAACGGGGAGCTGTTTCTT.

This clonotype was detected many times. The chain recombines TRBV2 with TRBJ1-5; 8 nucleotides align to TRBD1. The CDR3 sequence is 14 residues long. V lost 6 bases to trimming and J lost 6 bases; unmatched junction nucleotides: 7. CDR1 is SNHLY, CDR2 FYNNEI, per germline. CDR3 nucleotide sequence: TGTGCCAGCAGCGCACAGGGGGAGGGTCAGCCCCAGCATTTT. Translating it yields CASSAQGEGQPQHF.